The clone carrying this TCR beta chain was found a few times. What it recognizes is unknown. Trimming at V came to 6 bases and at J to 6 bases, leaving 5 bases not matched to a gene. This CDR3 has 13 amino acids. Constant-segment primers served in 5'RACE that generated TCR alpha and TCR beta cDNA libraries bearing sample barcodes and UMIs. TCRdb reprocessed the 5' RACE reads with MiXCR, giving one entry per CDR3 protein. Here the sample spans 410,000 or so distinct CDR3 sequences, about 25% being singletons. This specimen comes from a study of T-cell memory formation after mild COVID-19. Overall study results and limits: Chiefly within CM and EM were the contracting CD4+ clones; CD8+ ones were within EMRA.

The chain carries TRBV12-3 or TRBV12-4 and TRBJ1-2, with 9 bases aligning to TRBD1. This clonotype originated in an adult woman who had mild COVID-19 (a few samples of this study predate the infection). Cell type and time point are not known. The sequencing input was PBMCs or a T cell subset sorted from them (not recorded which). CDR3 DNA: TGTGCCAGCAGACCGGGACAGGGCAATGGCTACACCTTC. Translating gives CASRPGQGNGYTF.